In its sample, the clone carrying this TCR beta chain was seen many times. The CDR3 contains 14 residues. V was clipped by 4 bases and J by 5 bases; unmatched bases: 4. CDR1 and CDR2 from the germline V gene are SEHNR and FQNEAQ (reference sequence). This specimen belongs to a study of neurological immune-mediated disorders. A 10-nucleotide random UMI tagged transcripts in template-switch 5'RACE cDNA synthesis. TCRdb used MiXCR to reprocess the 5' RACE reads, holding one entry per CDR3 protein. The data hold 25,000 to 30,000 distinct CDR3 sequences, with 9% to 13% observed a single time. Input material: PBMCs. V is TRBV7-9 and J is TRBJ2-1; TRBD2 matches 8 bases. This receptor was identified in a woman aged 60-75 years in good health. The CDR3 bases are TGTGCCAGCAGCTCCCGGGGGGGGAACAATGAGCAGTTCTTC. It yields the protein CASSSRGGNNEQFF.